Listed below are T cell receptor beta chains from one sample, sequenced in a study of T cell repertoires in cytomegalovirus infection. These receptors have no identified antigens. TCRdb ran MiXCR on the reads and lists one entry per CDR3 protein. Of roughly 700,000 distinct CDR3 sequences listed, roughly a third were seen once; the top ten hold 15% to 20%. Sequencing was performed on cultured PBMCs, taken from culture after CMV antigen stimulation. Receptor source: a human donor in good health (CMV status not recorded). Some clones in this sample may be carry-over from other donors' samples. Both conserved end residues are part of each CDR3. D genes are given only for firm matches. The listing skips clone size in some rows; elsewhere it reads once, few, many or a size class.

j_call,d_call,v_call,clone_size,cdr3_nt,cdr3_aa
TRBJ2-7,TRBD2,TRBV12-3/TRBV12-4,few,TGTGCCAGCAGCCTTCTAGCGGGGAGGTACGAGCAGTACTTC,CASSLLAGRYEQYF
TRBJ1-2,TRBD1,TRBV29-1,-,TGCAGCGTTGGACAGGGGAATGGCTACACCTTC,CSVGQGNGYTF
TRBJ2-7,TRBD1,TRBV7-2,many,TGTGCCAGCCGGAGGGACAGGGGGCAAGAGCAGTACTTC,CASRRDRGQEQYF
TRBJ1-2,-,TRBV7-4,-,TGTGCCAGCAGCCAGAGGGCTGGCCAGGGAGACGGCTACACCTTC,CASSQRAGQGDGYTF
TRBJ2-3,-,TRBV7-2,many,TGTGCCAGCAGCTCACGGGACTCAGGGGATACGCAGTATTTT,CASSSRDSGDTQYF
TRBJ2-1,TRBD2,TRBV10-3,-,TGTGCCATCTCCGGGACTAGGGACAATGAGCAGTTCTTC,CAISGTRDNEQFF
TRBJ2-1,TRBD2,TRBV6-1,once,TGTGCCAGCAAAGGGACTAGCATCAACAATGAGCAGTTCTTC,CASKGTSINNEQFF
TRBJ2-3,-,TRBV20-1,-,TGCAGTGCTAGATGGGACTCCACAGATACGCAGTATTTT,CSARWDSTDTQYF
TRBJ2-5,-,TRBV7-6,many,TGTGCCAGCAGCTTAATCGAGTTCGAGGAGACCCAGTACTTC,CASSLIEFEETQYF
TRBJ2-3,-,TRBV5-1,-,TGCGCCAGCAGCGATGGGGACCAGGGAGGAGATACGCAGTATTTT,CASSDGDQGGDTQYF
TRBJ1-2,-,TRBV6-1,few,TGTGCCAGCAGGAGAGGACCGTCAAACTATGGCTACACCTTC,CASRRGPSNYGYTF
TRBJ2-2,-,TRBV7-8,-,TGTGCCAGCAGCACCTCCGGGACCCGAACCGGGGAGCTGTTTTTT,CASSTSGTRTGELFF
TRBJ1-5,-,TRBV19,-,TGTGCCAGTAGTATGGTGGGAGGGTCGAATCAGCCCCAGCATTTT,CASSMVGGSNQPQHF
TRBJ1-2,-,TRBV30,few,TGTGCCTCAACGACAACAAACTATGGCTACACCTTC,CASTTTNYGYTF
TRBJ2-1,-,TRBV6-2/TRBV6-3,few,TGTGCCAGCCGTGGGGGGGCGGGTAGCTCCTACAATGAGCAGTTCTTC,CASRGGAGSSYNEQFF
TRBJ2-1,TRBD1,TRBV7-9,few,TGTGCCAGCAGCCGATCCGGGACAGGGAACAATGAGCAGTTCTTC,CASSRSGTGNNEQFF
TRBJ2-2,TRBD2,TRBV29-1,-,TGCAGCGTTGATGGGGCGGGAGGGCCGGACGGGGAGCTGTTTTTT,CSVDGAGGPDGELFF
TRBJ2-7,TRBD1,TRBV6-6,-,TGTGCCAGCACCAAAACTCCGGGACAGAGTACCTACGAGCAGTACTTC,CASTKTPGQSTYEQYF
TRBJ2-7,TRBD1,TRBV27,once,TGTGCCAGCAGTTTATATCCCCAGGGGGCGAGCGAGCAGTACTTC,CASSLYPQGASEQYF
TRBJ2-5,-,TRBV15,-,TGTGCCACCAGCAGAGATCGGATCGGGGAGGAGACCCAGTACTTC,CATSRDRIGEETQYF